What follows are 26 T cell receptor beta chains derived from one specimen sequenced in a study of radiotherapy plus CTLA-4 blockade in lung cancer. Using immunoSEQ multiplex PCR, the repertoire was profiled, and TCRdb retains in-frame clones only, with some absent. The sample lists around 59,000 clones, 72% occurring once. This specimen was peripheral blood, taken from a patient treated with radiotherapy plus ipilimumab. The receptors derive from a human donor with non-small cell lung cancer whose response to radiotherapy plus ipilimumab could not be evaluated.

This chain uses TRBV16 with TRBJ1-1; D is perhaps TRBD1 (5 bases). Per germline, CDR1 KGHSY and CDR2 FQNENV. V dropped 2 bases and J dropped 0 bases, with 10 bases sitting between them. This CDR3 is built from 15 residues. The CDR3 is CASSQRGGVNTEAFF. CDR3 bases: TGTGCCAGCAGCCAACGTGGGGGGGTGAACACTGAAGCTTTCTTT. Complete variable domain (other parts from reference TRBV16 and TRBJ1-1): GEEVAQTPKHLVRGEGQKAKLYCAPIKGHSYVFWYQQVLKNEFKFLISFQNENVFDETGMPKERFSAKCLPNSPCSLEIQATKLEDSAVYFCASSQRGGVNTEAFFGQGTRLTVV.

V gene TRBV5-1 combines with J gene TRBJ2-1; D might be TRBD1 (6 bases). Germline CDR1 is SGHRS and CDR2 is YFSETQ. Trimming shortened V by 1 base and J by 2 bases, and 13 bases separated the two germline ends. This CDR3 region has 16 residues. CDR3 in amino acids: CASSLTGPTTYNEQFF. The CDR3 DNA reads TGCGCCAGCAGCTTGACAGGGCCCACCACCTACAATGAGCAGTTCTTC. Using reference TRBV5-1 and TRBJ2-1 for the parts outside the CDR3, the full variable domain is KAGVTQTPRYLIKTRGQQVTLSCSPISGHRSVSWYQQTPGQGLQFLFEYFSETQRNKGNFPGRFSGRQFSNSRSEMNVSTLELGDSALYLCASSLTGPTTYNEQFFGPGTRLTVL.

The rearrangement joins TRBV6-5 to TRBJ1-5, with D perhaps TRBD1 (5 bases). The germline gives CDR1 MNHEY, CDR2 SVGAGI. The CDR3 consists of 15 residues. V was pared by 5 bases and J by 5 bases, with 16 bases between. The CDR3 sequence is CASSAGLNIDQPQHF. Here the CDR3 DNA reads TGTGCCAGCAGTGCAGGGTTGAACATCGATCAGCCCCAGCATTTT.

The CDR3 loop reads CASSSLAGGQLTDTQYF. CDR3 nucleotides: TGTGCCAGCAGCTCGTTAGCGGGGGGGCAGTTAACAGATACGCAGTATTTT. The J gene is TRBJ2-3, the V gene TRBV7-2; 11 nucleotides match TRBD2. CDR3 length: 17 amino acids. Trimming at V came to 4 bases and at J to 3 bases, leaving 9 bases not matched to a gene. CDR1 and CDR2 from the germline V gene are SGHTA and FQGNSA. The full variable domain, with the rest looked up from reference TRBV7-2 and TRBJ2-3, is GAGVSQSPSNKVTEKGKDVELRCDPISGHTALYWYRQSLGQGLEFLIYFQGNSAPDKSGLPSDRFSAERTGGSVSTLTIQRTQQEDSAVYLCASSSLAGGQLTDTQYFGPGTRLTVL.

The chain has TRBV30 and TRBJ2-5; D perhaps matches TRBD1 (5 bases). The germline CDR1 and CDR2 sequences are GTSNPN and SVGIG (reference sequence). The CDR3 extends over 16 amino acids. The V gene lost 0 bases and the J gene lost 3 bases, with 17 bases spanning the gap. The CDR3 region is CAWSVARWQGKETQYF. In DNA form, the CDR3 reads TGTGCCTGGAGTGTGGCGCGGTGGCAGGGCAAAGAGACCCAGTACTTC.

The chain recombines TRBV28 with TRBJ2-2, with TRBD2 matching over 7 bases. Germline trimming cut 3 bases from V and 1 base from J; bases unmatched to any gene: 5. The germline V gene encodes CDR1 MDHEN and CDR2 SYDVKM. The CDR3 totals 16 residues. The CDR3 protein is CASSLKGGRNTGELFF. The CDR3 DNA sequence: TGTGCCAGCAGTTTGAAAGGCGGGAGGAACACCGGGGAGCTGTTTTTT.

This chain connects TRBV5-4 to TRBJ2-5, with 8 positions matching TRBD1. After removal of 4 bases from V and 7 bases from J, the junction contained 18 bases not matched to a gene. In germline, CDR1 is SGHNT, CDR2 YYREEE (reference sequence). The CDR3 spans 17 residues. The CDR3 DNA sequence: TGTGCCAGCAGCCGGAGAGGGACAGGCCATGTGAGGGGGACCCAGTACTTC. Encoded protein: CASSRRGTGHVRGTQYF. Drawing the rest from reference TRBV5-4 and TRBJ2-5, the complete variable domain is ETGVTQSPTHLIKTRGQQVTLRCSSQSGHNTVSWYQQALGQGPQFIFQYYREEENGRGNFPPRFSGLQFPNYSSELNVNALELDDSALYLCASSRRGTGHVRGTQYFGPGTRLLVL.

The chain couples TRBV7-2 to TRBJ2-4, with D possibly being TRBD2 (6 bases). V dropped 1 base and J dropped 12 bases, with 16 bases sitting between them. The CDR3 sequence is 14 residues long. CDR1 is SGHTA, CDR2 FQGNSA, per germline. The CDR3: CASSLVYGGSTQYF. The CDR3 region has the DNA TGTGCCAGCAGCTTAGTGTACGGGGGTTCCACTCAGTACTTC.

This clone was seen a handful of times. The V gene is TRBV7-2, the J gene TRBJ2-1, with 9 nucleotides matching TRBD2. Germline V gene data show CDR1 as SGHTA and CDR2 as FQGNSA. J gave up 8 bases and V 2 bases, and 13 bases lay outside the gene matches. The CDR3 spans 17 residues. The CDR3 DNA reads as TGTGCCAGCAGCTTACAAAGCGGGAGGAACGTAGCGCATGAGCAGTTCTTC. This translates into CASSLQSGRNVAHEQFF.

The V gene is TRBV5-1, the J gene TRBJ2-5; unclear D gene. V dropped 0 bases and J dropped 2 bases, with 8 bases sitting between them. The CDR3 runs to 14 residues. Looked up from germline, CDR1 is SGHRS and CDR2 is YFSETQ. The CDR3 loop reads CASSLAVSQETQYF. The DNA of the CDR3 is TGCGCCAGCAGCTTGGCCGTCTCTCAAGAGACCCAGTACTTC.

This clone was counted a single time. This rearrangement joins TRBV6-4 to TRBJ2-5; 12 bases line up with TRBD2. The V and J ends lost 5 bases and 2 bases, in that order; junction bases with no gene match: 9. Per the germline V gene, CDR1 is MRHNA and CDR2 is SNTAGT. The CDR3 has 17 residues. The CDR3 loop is CASSSHLTSGGQETQYF. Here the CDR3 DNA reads TGTGCCAGCAGTTCACACCTTACTAGCGGGGGGCAAGAGACCCAGTACTTC.

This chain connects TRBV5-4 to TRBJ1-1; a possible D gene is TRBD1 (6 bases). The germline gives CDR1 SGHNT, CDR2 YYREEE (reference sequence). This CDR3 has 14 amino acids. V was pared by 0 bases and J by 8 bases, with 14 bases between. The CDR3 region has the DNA TGTGCCAGCAGCTTGGATGGGGACATCGTGGAAGCTTTCTTT. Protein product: CASSLDGDIVEAFF.

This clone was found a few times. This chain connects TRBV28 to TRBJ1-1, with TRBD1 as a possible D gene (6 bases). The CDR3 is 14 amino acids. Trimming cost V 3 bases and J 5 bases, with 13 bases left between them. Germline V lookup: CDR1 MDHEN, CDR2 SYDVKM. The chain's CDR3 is CASSLPGAGTEAFF. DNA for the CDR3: TGTGCCAGCAGTTTGCCAGGGGCAGGGACTGAAGCTTTCTTT.

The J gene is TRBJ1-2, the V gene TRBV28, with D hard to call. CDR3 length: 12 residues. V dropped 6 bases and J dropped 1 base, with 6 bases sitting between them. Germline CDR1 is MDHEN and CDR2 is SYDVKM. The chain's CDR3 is CASSPNNYGYTF. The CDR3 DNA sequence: TGTGCCAGCAGCCCTAATAACTATGGCTACACCTTC.

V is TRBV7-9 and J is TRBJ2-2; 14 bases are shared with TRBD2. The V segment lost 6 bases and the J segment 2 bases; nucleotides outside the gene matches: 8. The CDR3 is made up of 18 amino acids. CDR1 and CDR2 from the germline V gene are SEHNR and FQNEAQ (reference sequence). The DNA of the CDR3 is TGTGCCAGCAGACCGCGGACTAGCGGGGGGTTCAACACCGGGGAGCTGTTTTTT. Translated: CASRPRTSGGFNTGELFF.

The CDR3 here is CASSATGQVETQYF. The CDR3 bases are TGCGCCAGCAGTGCTACAGGGCAGGTGGAGACCCAGTACTTC. The chain links TRBV10-1 to TRBJ2-5; perhaps TRBD1 as D (6 bases). The V end was cut by 4 bases, the J end by 5 bases, with 14 bases between. This CDR3 has 14 amino acids. Germline CDR1 and CDR2: WNHNN and SYGVQD (reference sequence).

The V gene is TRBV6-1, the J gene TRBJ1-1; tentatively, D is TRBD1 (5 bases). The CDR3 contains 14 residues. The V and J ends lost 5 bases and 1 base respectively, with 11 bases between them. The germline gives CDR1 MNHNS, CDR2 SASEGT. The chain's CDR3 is CASSQRQQNTEAFF. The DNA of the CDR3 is TGTGCCAGCAGTCAAAGACAGCAGAACACTGAAGCTTTCTTT.

CDR3 DNA: TGTGCCAGCAGCGGCTTGGGACAGAGGAGCTACACCTTC. Its protein product is CASSGLGQRSYTF. The genes are TRBV9 and TRBJ1-2; TRBD1 matches 7 bases. This CDR3 contains 13 residues. Trimming removed 3 bases from V and 9 bases from J; junction bases left unmatched: 8. Germline assignment: CDR1 SGDLS and CDR2 YYNGEE.

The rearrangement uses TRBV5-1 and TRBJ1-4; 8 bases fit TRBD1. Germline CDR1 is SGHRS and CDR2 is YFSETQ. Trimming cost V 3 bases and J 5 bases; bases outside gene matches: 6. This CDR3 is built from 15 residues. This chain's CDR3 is CASSSPGTGNEKLFF. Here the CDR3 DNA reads TGCGCCAGCAGCTCCCCCGGGACAGGCAATGAAAAACTGTTTTTT.

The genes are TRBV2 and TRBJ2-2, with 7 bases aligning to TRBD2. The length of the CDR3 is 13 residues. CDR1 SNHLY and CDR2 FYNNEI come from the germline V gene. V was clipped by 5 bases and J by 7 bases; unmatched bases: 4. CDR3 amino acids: CASSSRESGELFF. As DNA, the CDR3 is TGTGCCAGCAGTTCGCGGGAGAGCGGGGAGCTGTTTTTT.

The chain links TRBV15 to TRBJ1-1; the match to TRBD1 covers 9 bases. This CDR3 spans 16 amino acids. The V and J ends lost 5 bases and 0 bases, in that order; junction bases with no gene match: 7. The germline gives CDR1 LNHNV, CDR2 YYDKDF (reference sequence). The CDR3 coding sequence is TGTGCCACCAGCGGTCCCGGGACAGGGATGAACACTGAAGCTTTCTTT. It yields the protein CATSGPGTGMNTEAFF.

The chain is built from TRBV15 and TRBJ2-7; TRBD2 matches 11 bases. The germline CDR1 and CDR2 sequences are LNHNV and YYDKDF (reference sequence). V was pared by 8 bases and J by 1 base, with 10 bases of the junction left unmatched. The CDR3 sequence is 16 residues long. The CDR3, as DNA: TGTGCCACCGCAAATCCTCGGACTAGCGGGTCCTACGAGCAGTACTTC. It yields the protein CATANPRTSGSYEQYF.

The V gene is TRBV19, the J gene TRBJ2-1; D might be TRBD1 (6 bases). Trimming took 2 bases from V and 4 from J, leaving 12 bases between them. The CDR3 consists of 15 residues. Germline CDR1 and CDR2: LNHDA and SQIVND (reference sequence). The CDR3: CASSIHRTDYNEQFF. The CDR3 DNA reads TGTGCCAGTAGTATACACCGGACAGATTACAATGAGCAGTTCTTC.

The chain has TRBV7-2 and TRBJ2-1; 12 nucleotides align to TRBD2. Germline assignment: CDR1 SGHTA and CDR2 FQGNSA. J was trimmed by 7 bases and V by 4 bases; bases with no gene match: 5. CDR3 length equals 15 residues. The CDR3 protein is CASSSPSGGANEQFF. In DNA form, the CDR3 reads TGTGCCAGCAGCTCCCCTAGCGGGGGGGCTAATGAGCAGTTCTTC. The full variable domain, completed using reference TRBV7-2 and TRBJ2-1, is GAGVSQSPSNKVTEKGKDVELRCDPISGHTALYWYRQSLGQGLEFLIYFQGNSAPDKSGLPSDRFSAERTGGSVSTLTIQRTQQEDSAVYLCASSSPSGGANEQFFGPGTRLTVL.

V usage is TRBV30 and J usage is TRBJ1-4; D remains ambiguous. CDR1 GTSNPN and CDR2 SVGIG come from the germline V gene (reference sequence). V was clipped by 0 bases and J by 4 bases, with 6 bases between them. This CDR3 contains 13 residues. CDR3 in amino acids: CAWSVQLNEKLFF. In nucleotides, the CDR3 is TGTGCCTGGAGTGTACAGCTTAATGAAAAACTGTTTTTT.

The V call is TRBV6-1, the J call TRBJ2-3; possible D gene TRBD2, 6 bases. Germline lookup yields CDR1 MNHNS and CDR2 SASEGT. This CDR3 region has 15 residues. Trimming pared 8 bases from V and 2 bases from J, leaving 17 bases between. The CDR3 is CASVHHSGDTDTQYF. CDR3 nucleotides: TGTGCCAGCGTCCACCACTCGGGGGACACAGATACGCAGTATTTT.